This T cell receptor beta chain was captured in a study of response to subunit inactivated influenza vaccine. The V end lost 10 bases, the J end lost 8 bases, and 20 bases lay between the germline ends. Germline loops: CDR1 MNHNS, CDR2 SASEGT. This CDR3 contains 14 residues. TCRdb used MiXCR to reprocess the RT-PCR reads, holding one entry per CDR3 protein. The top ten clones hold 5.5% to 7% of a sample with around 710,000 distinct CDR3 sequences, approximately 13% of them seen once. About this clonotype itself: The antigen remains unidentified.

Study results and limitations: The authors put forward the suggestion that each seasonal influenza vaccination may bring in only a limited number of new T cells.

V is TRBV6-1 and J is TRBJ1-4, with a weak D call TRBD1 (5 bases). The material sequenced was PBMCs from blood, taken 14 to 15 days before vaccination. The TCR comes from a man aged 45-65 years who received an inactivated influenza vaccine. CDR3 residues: CAISNWEEGEKLFF. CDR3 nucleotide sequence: TGTGCCATCTCAAATTGGGAAGAGGGGGAAAAACTGTTTTTT.